These 28 T cell receptor beta chains came from one sample sequenced in a study of T-cell memory formation after mild COVID-19. One entry per CDR3 protein, called by TCRdb with MiXCR from the 5' RACE reads. Of around 450,000 distinct CDR3 sequences in the sample, approximately 25% are singletons; the top ten hold 8.5% to 9%. Sequenced sample: PBMCs or a T cell subset sorted from them (not recorded which). The receptors derive from an adult woman who had mild COVID-19 (a few samples of this study predate the infection). Cell type and time point are not known.

This clonotype was recorded a few times. This chain links TRBV3-1 with TRBJ1-1; tentative D call: TRBD1 (5 bases). The CDR3 covers 13 residues. Trimming took off 4 bases at V and 6 bases at J, with 12 bases between the two ends. Germline assignment: CDR1 LGHDT and CDR2 YNNKEL (reference sequence). CDR3 nucleotide sequence: TGTGCCAGCAGCCGGGGGGAAGGCTCTGAAGCTTTCTTT. This sequence encodes CASSRGEGSEAFF.

This clonotype turned up a few times. The gene calls are TRBV6-5 and TRBJ2-6, with D unclear. This CDR3 region has 13 residues. The ends were cut back, 4 bases at V and 3 bases at J, with 4 bases in the middle. The germline V gene encodes CDR1 MNHEY and CDR2 SVGAGI. CDR3 loop: CASSWVGANVLTF. CDR3 nucleotides: TGTGCCAGCAGTTGGGTTGGGGCCAACGTCCTGACTTTC.

V and J are TRBV30 and TRBJ1-2; TRBD1 might be the D (6 bases). CDR3 length equals 12 residues. Germline V lookup: CDR1 GTSNPN, CDR2 SVGIG (reference sequence). V was pared by 8 bases and J by 8 bases, with 18 bases between. The CDR3 sequence: CAELQGPYGYTF. The CDR3, as DNA: TGTGCCGAATTGCAGGGGCCCTACGGCTACACCTTC.

The rearrangement links TRBV27 to TRBJ1-1; D may be TRBD1 (5 bases). V was shortened by 8 bases and J by 4 bases, with 20 bases between the two germline ends. CDR3 length: 15 amino acids. CDR1 MNHEY and CDR2 SMNVEV come from the germline V gene (reference sequence). CDR3 coding DNA: TGTGCCAGCCGAATCTCGGGAGGGACGGTCACTGAAGCTTTCTTT. Amino acids: CASRISGGTVTEAFF.

The table lists this clonotype with a few counts. The chain combines TRBV29-1 with TRBJ1-1; D is possibly TRBD1 (5 bases). V lost 0 bases to trimming and J lost 4 bases, with 6 bases between them. Per the germline V gene, CDR1 is SQVTM and CDR2 is ANQGSEA. This CDR3 has 12 residues. The CDR3 DNA reads as TGCAGCGTTGAAGAGGGGCTCACTGAAGCTTTCTTT. Translated, it gives CSVEEGLTEAFF.

This clonotype was counted between two and nine times. V gene TRBV6-5 combines with J gene TRBJ2-7; 12 bases are a match to TRBD2. The CDR3 sequence is 16 residues long. V shed 0 bases and J 7 bases; nucleotides not matched to a gene: 7. The V gene's germline CDR1 is MNHEY and CDR2 SVGAGI. This chain's CDR3 is CASSYSTSGRPLEQYF. The DNA of the CDR3 is TGTGCCAGCAGTTACTCCACTAGCGGGAGGCCCCTGGAGCAGTACTTC.

This clonotype was detected only a few times. The chain employs TRBV29-1 and TRBJ2-2; TRBD1 matches 9 bases. Trimming cost V 7 bases and J 4 bases; bases outside gene matches: 4. The CDR3 consists of 13 residues. CDR1 and CDR2 from the germline V gene are SQVTM and ANQGSEA. CDR3 sequence: CSAKTGGTGELFF. Written as DNA, the CDR3 is TGCAGCGCTAAGACAGGGGGCACCGGGGAGCTGTTTTTT.

V and J are TRBV5-1 and TRBJ2-1, with D possibly matching TRBD1 (8 bases). CDR1 is SGHRS and CDR2 is YFSETQ in the germline V gene. V was trimmed by 5 bases and J by 12 bases, leaving 15 bases between them. The CDR3 is 12 amino acids. The CDR3 loop reads CASRTDREGQFF. The CDR3 region has the DNA TGCGCCAGCAGGACGGACAGGGAGGGGCAGTTCTTC. Combining the CDR3 with reference TRBV5-1 and TRBJ2-1 gives the whole variable domain KAGVTQTPRYLIKTRGQQVTLSCSPISGHRSVSWYQQTPGQGLQFLFEYFSETQRNKGNFPGRFSGRQFSNSRSEMNVSTLELGDSALYLCASRTDREGQFFGPGTRLTVL.

The chain combines TRBV5-8 with TRBJ2-3, with 8 positions matching TRBD1. After removal of 1 base from V and 3 bases from J, the junction contained 13 bases not matched to a gene. CDR1 SGHTS and CDR2 YDEGEE come from the germline V gene. The CDR3 is 18 residues long. The CDR3 region is CASSLSRGRTGRTDTQYF. CDR3 sequence (DNA): TGTGCCAGCAGCTTGAGCAGGGGTAGGACAGGGAGGACAGATACGCAGTATTTT. The full variable domain, with the rest looked up from reference TRBV5-8 and TRBJ2-3, is EAGVTQSPTHLIKTRGQQATLRCSPISGHTSVYWYQQALGLGLQFLLWYDEGEERNRGNFPPRFSGRQFPNYSSELNVNALELEDSALYLCASSLSRGRTGRTDTQYFGPGTRLTVL.

This clonotype was seen ten or more times. The chain carries TRBV20-1 and TRBJ2-1; possibly TRBD1 for D (6 bases). Trimming removed 6 bases at V and 3 bases at J, with 12 bases between. The CDR3 is 13 amino acids. The V gene's germline CDR1 is DFQATT and CDR2 SNEGSKA (reference sequence). This chain's CDR3 is CSAIPGHYNEQFF. CDR3 DNA: TGCAGTGCCATTCCGGGACACTACAATGAGCAGTTCTTC.

This clonotype was seen a handful of times. The chain recombines TRBV7-2 with TRBJ2-3; possible D gene TRBD2, 5 bases. Between the trimmed V and J ends, which lost 5 bases and 11 bases, there was a span of 17 bases. The CDR3 totals 13 residues. Germline CDR1 reads SGHTA; CDR2 reads FQGNSA. CDR3 sequence: CASSPWRVSEQYF. The CDR3 DNA sequence: TGTGCCAGCAGCCCCTGGCGGGTCTCCGAGCAGTATTTT.

This clonotype turned up a few times. The genes are TRBV7-2 and TRBJ2-7, with 8 nucleotides matching TRBD2. The CDR3 covers 17 residues. With V trimmed by 1 base and J by 3 bases, 11 bases remained unmatched. CDR1 and CDR2 from the germline V gene are SGHTA and FQGNSA. This chain's CDR3 is CASSLVSSGTTDYEQYF. CDR3 coding DNA: TGTGCCAGCAGCTTAGTTAGTAGCGGGACCACGGACTACGAGCAGTACTTC.

The V call is TRBV15, the J call TRBJ1-6; 7 positions agree with TRBD1. The junction had 4 bases not matched to a gene; V was cut back by 2 bases and J by 6 bases. Germline V gene sequence: CDR1 LNHNV, CDR2 YYDKDF (reference sequence). CDR3 length: 15 amino acids. DNA of the CDR3: TGTGCCACCAGCAGACAGACAGGGATTAATTCACCCCTCCACTTT. Translation: CATSRQTGINSPLHF.

The rearrangement links TRBV24-1 to TRBJ2-2; a weak D match, TRBD2 (6 bases). Germline V gene data show CDR1 as KGHDR and CDR2 as SFDVKD. Between the trimmed V and J ends, which lost 4 bases and 3 bases, there was a span of 23 bases. The length of the CDR3 is 19 residues. The CDR3 here is CATSDSILRRGRDTGELFF. The CDR3 DNA sequence: TGTGCCACCAGTGACTCCATACTGAGGCGGGGACGGGACACCGGGGAGCTGTTTTTT.

There are a few counts of this clonotype. The chain employs TRBV9 and TRBJ1-5; TRBD1 matches 7 bases. The junction had 3 bases not matched to a gene; V was cut back by 3 bases and J by 0 bases. The CDR3 covers 15 residues. The germline V gene encodes CDR1 SGDLS and CDR2 YYNGEE. DNA for the CDR3: TGTGCCAGCAGCGGGGGACAGTCTAGCAATCAGCCCCAGCATTTT. This gives the protein CASSGGQSSNQPQHF.

The gene calls are TRBV12-3 or TRBV12-4 and TRBJ1-1; 8 nucleotides agree with TRBD1. There are 11 residues in the CDR3. Trimming took 5 bases from V and 10 from J; bases not matched to a gene: 3. Written as DNA, the CDR3 is TGTGCCAGCAGTCTAGACAGGGGAGCTTTCTTT. It is translated as CASSLDRGAFF.

DNA for the CDR3: TGCAGCGTGGTTGGGGACAAGGCGTACTTC. Translating it yields CSVVGDKAYF. The V call is TRBV29-1, the J call TRBJ2-7, with TRBD1 as a possible D gene (6 bases). V lost 6 bases to trimming and J lost 12 bases, with 15 bases between them. CDR3 size: 10 residues. Germline-derived CDR1 and CDR2 are SQVTM and ANQGSEA.

The V call is TRBV5-1, the J call TRBJ2-5; 10 bases map to TRBD2. After removal of 3 bases from V and 5 bases from J, the junction contained 7 bases not matched to a gene. This CDR3 region has 15 residues. CDR1 is SGHRS, CDR2 YFSETQ, per germline. CDR3 sequence reads: CASSSQLAGKETQYF. The DNA for the CDR3 is TGCGCCAGCAGCTCCCAACTAGCGGGGAAGGAGACCCAGTACTTC.

This clonotype was counted a few times. This chain joins TRBV7-2 and TRBJ2-4, with 14 bases identical to TRBD2. Germline CDR1 reads SGHTA; CDR2 reads FQGNSA. The CDR3 is 18 residues long. V trimming: 5 bases; J trimming: 1 base; junction bases outside the gene matches: 7. CDR3 bases: TGTGCCAGCAGCCTCGGACTAGCGGGAGGATCGGCCAAAAACATTCAGTACTTC. It encodes CASSLGLAGGSAKNIQYF.

The V and J genes are TRBV12-3 or TRBV12-4 and TRBJ1-2; TRBD1 might be the D (5 bases). Trimming shortened V by 5 bases and J by 5 bases, and 27 bases separated the two germline ends. The CDR3 length is 18 residues. The CDR3 sequence is CASSQSPGPSGERYGYTF. The CDR3 coding sequence is TGTGCCAGCAGTCAAAGCCCGGGGCCGTCGGGGGAAAGATATGGCTACACCTTC.

This clonotype was detected ten times or more. The V and J genes are TRBV24-1 and TRBJ2-7; D is uncertain. The germline V gene has CDR1 KGHDR and CDR2 SFDVKD. The CDR3 consists of 13 residues. Between the trimmed V and J ends, which lost 5 bases and 4 bases, there was a span of 11 bases. The CDR3 DNA follows: TGTGCCACCAGTGTTCCAGACCCTTACGAGCAGTACTTC. This sequence encodes CATSVPDPYEQYF.

The chain carries TRBV5-1 and TRBJ1-2, with D maybe TRBD1 (6 bases). V lost 4 bases to trimming and J lost 8 bases, with 18 bases between them. This CDR3 is built from 14 residues. Germline CDR1 reads SGHRS; CDR2 reads YFSETQ. The CDR3 DNA reads TGCGCCAGCAGCGCAATTTGGGGGGCTGAGGGCTACACCTTC. It specifies CASSAIWGAEGYTF.

This clonotype was seen more than once but under ten times. The V call is TRBV6-1, the J call TRBJ1-1; 7 nucleotides align to TRBD1. This CDR3 region has 14 residues. The V and J ends lost 10 bases and 0 bases, in that order; junction bases with no gene match: 8. Germline V gene lookup returns CDR1 MNHNS and CDR2 SASEGT. The CDR3 region has the DNA TGTGCCACCGACGGAGGGGGCTTGAACACTGAAGCTTTCTTT. Translated: CATDGGGLNTEAFF.

This rearrangement joins TRBV4-1 to TRBJ1-3; no reliable D call. The CDR3 length is 15 residues. Looked up from germline, CDR1 is MGHRA and CDR2 is YSYEKL. V was cut by 3 bases and J by 4 bases, with 13 bases left in between. In DNA form, the CDR3 reads TGCGCCAGCAGCCATAACCCGTCCGTCGGAAACACCATATATTTT. The encoded protein is CASSHNPSVGNTIYF.

This clonotype was counted between two and nine times. This rearrangement joins TRBV5-6 to TRBJ1-5, with D unresolved. Germline CDR1 reads SGHDT; CDR2 reads YYEEEE. Trimming cost V 5 bases and J 1 base, with 13 bases left between them. This CDR3 comprises 15 residues. Here the CDR3 reads CASRQWQRSNQPQHF. The CDR3 DNA is TGTGCCAGCAGGCAGTGGCAACGCAGCAATCAGCCCCAGCATTTT.

The genes are TRBV29-1 and TRBJ1-2; no firm D call. This CDR3 has 12 amino acids. Looked up from germline, CDR1 is SQVTM and CDR2 is ANQGSEA. Trimming shortened V by 7 bases and J by 8 bases, and 17 bases separated the two germline ends. In DNA, the CDR3 is TGCAGCGCGGCGGACTCCGCGATCGGCTACACCTTC. Translation gives CSAADSAIGYTF.

This chain links TRBV20-1 with TRBJ1-1; D is unresolved. Germline CDR1 reads DFQATT; CDR2 reads SNEGSKA (reference sequence). Trimming stripped 6 bases from V and 0 bases from J, with 8 bases between. The CDR3 has 12 amino acids. CDR3 sequence reads: CSARYMNTEAFF. The CDR3 DNA sequence: TGCAGTGCCAGATACATGAACACTGAAGCTTTCTTT.

This clonotype appeared a few times. V gene TRBV29-1 combines with J gene TRBJ1-2, with a tentative D call TRBD1 (5 bases). CDR3 size: 11 residues. The V end lost 7 bases, the J end lost 5 bases, and 11 bases lay between the germline ends. CDR1 SQVTM and CDR2 ANQGSEA come from the germline V gene. The CDR3 is CSGKDIYGYTF. The CDR3 nucleotides read TGCAGCGGAAAGGACATTTATGGCTACACCTTC.